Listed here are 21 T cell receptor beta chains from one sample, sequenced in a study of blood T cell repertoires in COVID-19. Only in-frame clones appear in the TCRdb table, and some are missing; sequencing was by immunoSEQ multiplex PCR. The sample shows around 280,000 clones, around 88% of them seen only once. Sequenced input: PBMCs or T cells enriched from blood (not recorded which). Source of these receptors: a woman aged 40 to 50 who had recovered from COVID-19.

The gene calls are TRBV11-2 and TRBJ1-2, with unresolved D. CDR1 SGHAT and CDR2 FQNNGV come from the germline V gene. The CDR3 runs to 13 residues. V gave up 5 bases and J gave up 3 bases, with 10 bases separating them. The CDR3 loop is CASSLTRDYGYTF. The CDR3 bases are TGTGCCAGCAGCCTTACTCGAGACTATGGCTACACCTTC.

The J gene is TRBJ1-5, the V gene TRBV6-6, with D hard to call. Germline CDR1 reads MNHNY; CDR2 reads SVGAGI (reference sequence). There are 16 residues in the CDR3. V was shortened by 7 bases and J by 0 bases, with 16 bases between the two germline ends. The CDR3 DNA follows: TGTGCCAGCACCACTAGTGCGGGATATAGCAATCAGCCCCAGCATTTT. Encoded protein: CASTTSAGYSNQPQHF.

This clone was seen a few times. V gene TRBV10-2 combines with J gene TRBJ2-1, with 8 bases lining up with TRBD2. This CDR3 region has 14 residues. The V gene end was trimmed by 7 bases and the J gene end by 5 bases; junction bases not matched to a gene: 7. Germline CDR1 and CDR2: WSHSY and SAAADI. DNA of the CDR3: TGCGCCAGCAACTCAGCGGGAGTGGACAATGAGCAGTTCTTC. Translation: CASNSAGVDNEQFF.

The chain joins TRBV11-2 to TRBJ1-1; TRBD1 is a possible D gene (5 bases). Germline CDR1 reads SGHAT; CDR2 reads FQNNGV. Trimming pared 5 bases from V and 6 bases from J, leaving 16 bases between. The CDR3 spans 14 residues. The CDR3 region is CASSPSGTASEAFF. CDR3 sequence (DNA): TGTGCCAGCAGCCCGAGCGGGACGGCCTCTGAAGCTTTCTTT.

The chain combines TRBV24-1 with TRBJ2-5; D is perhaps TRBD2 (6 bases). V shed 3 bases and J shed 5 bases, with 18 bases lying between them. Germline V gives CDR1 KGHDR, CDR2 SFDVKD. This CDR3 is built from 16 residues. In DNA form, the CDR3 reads TGTGCCACCAGTGATGGAGGGCTTCAAACACCCGAGACCCAGTACTTC. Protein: CATSDGGLQTPETQYF.

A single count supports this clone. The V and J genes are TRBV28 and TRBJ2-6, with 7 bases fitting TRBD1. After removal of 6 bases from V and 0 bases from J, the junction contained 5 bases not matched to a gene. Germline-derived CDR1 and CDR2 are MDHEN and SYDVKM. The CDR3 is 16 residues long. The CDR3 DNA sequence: TGTGCCAGCAGCCTAGGGGGCCCCTCTGGGGCCAACGTCCTGACTTTC. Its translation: CASSLGGPSGANVLTF.

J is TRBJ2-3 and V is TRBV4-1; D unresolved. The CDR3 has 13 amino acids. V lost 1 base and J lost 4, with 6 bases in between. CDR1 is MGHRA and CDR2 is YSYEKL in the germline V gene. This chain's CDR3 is CASSQGLADTQYF. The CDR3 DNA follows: TGCGCCAGCAGCCAAGGGCTCGCAGATACGCAGTATTTT.

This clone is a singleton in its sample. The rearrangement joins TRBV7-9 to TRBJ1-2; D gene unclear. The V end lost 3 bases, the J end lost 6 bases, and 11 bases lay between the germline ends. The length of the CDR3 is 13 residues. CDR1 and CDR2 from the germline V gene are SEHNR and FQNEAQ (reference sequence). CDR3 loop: CASSFDGRDGYTF. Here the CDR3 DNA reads TGTGCCAGCAGCTTTGACGGGAGGGATGGCTACACCTTC. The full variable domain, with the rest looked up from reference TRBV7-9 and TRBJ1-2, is DTGVSQNPRHKITKRGQNVTFRCDPISEHNRLYWYRQTLGQGPEFLTYFQNEAQLEKSRLLSDRFSAERPKGSFSTLEIQRTEQGDSAMYLCASSFDGRDGYTFGSGTRLTVV.

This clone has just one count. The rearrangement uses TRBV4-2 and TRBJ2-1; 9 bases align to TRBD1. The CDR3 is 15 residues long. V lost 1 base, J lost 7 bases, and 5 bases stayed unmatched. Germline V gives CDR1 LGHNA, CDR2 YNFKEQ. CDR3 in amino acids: CASSQAGQGANEQFF. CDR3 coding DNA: TGTGCCAGCAGCCAAGCGGGACAGGGCGCGAATGAGCAGTTCTTC.

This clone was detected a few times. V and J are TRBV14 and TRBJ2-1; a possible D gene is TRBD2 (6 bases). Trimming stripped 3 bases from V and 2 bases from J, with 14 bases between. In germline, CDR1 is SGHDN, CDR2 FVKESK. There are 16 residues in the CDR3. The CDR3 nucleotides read TGTGCCAGCAGCCAGGGGTCGGGAGCGGCCTACAATGAGCAGTTCTTC. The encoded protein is CASSQGSGAAYNEQFF.

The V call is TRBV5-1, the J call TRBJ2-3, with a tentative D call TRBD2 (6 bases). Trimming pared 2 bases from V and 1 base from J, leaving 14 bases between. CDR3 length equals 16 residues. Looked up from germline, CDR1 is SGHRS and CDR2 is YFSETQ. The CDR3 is CASSFQGASGTDTQYF. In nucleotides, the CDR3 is TGCGCCAGCAGCTTCCAGGGAGCTAGCGGCACAGATACGCAGTATTTT.

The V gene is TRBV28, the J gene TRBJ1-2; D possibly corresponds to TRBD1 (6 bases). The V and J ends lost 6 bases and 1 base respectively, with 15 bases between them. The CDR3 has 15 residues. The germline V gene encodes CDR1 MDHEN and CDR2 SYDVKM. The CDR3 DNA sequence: TGTGCCAGCAGACCCGGGACAAGGAATAACTATGGCTACACCTTC. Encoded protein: CASRPGTRNNYGYTF.

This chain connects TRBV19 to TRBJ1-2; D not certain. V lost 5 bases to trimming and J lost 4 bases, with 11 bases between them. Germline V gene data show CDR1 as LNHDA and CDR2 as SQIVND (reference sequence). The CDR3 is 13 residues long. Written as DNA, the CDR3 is TGTGCCAGTAGTCTGCTTTGGGCCTATGGCTACACCTTC. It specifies CASSLLWAYGYTF.

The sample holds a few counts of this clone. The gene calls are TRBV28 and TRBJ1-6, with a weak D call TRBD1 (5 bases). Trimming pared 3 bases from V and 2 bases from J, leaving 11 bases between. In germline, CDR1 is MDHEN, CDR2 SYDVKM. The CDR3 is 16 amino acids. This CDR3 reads CASSFAGRTYNSPLHF. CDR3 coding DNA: TGTGCCAGCAGTTTTGCAGGGAGGACCTATAATTCACCCCTCCACTTT.

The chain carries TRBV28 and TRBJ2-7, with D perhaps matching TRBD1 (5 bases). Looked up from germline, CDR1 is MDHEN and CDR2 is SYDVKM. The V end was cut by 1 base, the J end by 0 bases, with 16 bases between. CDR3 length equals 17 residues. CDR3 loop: CASSLFRSGLTSYEQYF. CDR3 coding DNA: TGTGCCAGCAGTTTATTTCGGTCAGGGCTAACCTCCTACGAGCAGTACTTC.

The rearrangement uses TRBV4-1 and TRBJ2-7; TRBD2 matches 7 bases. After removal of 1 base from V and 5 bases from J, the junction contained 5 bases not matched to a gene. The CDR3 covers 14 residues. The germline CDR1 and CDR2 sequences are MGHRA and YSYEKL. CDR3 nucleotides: TGCGCCAGCAGCCAAGTTCGGGGGGTCGACGAGCAGTACTTC. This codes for CASSQVRGVDEQYF.

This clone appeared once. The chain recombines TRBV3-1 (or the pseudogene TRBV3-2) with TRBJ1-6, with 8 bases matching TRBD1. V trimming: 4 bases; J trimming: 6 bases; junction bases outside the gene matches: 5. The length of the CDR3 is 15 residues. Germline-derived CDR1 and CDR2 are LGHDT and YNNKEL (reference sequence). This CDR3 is CASSLSTGVNSPLHF. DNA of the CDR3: TGTGCCAGCAGCCTTTCGACAGGGGTTAATTCACCCCTCCACTTT.

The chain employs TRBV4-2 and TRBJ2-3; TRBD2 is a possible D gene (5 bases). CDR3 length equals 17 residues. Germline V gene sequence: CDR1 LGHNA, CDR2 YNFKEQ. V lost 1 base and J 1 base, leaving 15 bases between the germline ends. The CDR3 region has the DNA TGTGCCAGCAGCCAAGGGAACCAGCTGAGGGGCACAGATACGCAGTATTTT. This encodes CASSQGNQLRGTDTQYF.

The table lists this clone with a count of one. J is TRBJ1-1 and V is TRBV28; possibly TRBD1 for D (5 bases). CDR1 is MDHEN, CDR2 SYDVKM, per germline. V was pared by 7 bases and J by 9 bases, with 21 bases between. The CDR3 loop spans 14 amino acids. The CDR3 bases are TGTGCCAGCACCCCAGGTGGGGTTGGGGCGAAAGCTTTCTTT. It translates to CASTPGGVGAKAFF. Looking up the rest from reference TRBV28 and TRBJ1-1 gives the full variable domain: DVKVTQSSRYLVKRTGEKVFLECVQDMDHENMFWYRQDPGLGLRLIYFSYDVKMKEKGDIPEGYSVSREKKERFSLILESASTNQTSMYLCASTPGGVGAKAFFGQGTRLTVV.

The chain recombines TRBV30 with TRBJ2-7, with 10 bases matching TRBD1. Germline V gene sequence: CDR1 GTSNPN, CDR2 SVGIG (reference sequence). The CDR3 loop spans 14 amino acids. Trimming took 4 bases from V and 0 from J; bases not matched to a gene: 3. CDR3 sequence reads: CAWNGQGGSYEQYF. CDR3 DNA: TGTGCCTGGAACGGACAGGGGGGCTCCTACGAGCAGTACTTC.

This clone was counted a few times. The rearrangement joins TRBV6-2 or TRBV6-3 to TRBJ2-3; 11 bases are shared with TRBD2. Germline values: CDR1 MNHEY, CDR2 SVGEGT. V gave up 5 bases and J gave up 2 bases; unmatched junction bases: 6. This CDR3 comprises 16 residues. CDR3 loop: CASSPRLAGLTDTQYF. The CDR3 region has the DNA TGTGCCAGCAGTCCCCGACTAGCGGGACTCACAGATACGCAGTATTTT.